This T cell receptor beta chain is drawn from a study of cytomegalovirus exposure and HLA in healthy donors. Study-level results: The study had only CMV serostatus as immune exposure information. Later analysis revealed greater clonal expansion in HLA-associated TCR beta chains than in equally common others. Later findings reportedly placed an Asian-associated ancestry cluster below the roughly 660-donor mean for N-insertions.

Primers for the PCR totalled 60 Vbeta and 13 Jbeta. Clones were read by immunoSEQ multiplex PCR, and TCRdb kept only the in-frame ones, dropping some. The data contain about 110,000 clones, 74% of them singletons. Per germline, CDR1 SGHAT and CDR2 FQNNGV. The CDR3 length is 17 residues. V was shortened by 5 bases and J by 0 bases, with 20 bases between the two germline ends. Comments on this clone: Its specificity is unknown.

The chain links TRBV11-2 to TRBJ2-7, with D tentatively TRBD1 (6 bases). This clonotype was sampled from a woman aged 40 to 55 in good health and CMV-seropositive. Sequencing was carried out using PBMCs. For the CDR3, the DNA is TGTGCCAGCAGCGCGACTTCCGGGACATTGAGCTCCTACGAGCAGTACTTC. Translated, it gives CASSATSGTLSSYEQYF. The entire variable domain, with the rest obtained from reference TRBV11-2 and TRBJ2-7, is as follows: EAGVAQSPRYKIIEKRQSVAFWCNPISGHATLYWYQQILGQGPKLLIQFQNNGVVDDSQLPKDRFSAERLKGVDSTLKIQPAKLEDSAVYLCASSATSGTLSSYEQYFGPGTRLTVT.